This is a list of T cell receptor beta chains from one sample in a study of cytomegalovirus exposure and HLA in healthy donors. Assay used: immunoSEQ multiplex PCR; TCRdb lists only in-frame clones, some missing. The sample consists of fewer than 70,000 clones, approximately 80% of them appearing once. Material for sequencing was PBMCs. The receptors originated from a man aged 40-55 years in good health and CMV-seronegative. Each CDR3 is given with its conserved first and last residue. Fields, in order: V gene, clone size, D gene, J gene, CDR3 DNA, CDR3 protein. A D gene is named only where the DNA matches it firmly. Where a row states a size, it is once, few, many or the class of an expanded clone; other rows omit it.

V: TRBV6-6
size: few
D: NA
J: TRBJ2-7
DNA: TGTGCCAGCGAACTTCACTCCGAGCAGTACTTC
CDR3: CASELHSEQYF

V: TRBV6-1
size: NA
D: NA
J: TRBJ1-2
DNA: TGTGCCAGCAGTGAAGGGGGGCAGGGGATTCTTAACTATGGCTACACCTTC
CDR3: CASSEGGQGILNYGYTF

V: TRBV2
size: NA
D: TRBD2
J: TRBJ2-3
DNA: TGTGCCAGCAGTGGCGGACTAGCGGGGGGGCCTGGCACAGATACGCAGTATTTT
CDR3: CASSGGLAGGPGTDTQYF

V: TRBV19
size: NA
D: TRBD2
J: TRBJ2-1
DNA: TGTGCCAGTAGGATAGCGGGGTCCTACAATGAGCAGTTCTTC
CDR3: CASRIAGSYNEQFF

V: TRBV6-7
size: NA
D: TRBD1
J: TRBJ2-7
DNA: TGTGCCAGCAGTTACGTCGACAGGGGGTCCTCCTACGAGCAGTACTTC
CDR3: CASSYVDRGSSYEQYF

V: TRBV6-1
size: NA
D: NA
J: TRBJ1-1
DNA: TGTGCCAGCAGGATACTGAGTAACACTGAAGCTTTCTTT
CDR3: CASRILSNTEAFF

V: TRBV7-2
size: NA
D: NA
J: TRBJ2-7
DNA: TGTGCCAGCAGCCCCTGGGAGGGGGGCTCCTACGAGCAGTACTTC
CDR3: CASSPWEGGSYEQYF

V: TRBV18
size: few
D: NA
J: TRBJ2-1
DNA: TGTGCCAGCTCACTAATAGTCAATGAGCAGTTCTTC
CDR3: CASSLIVNEQFF

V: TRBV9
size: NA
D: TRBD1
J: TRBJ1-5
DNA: TGTGCCAGCAGCCAGACAGGGGATGGAAATCAGCCCCAGCATTTT
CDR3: CASSQTGDGNQPQHF

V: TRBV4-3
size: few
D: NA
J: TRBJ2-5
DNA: TGCGCCAGCAGCCAAACCGTAGCAAATCAAGAGACCCAGTACTTC
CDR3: CASSQTVANQETQYF

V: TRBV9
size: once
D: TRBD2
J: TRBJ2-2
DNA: TGTGCCAGCAGCAGAGGACTAGCGGGGGGTTCCGGGGAGCTGTTTTTT
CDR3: CASSRGLAGGSGELFF

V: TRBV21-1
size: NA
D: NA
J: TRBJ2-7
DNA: TGTGCCAGCACGCTATTCTCCCGGAGAGTAGGCTACGAGCAGTACTTC
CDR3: CASTLFSRRVGYEQYF

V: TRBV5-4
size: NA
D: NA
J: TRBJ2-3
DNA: TGTGCCAGCAGCTTGGACGGCGGGTACTCCACAGATACGCAGTATTTT
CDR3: CASSLDGGYSTDTQYF

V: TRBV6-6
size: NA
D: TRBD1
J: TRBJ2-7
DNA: TGTGCCAGCAGTTACGCGGACAGGGGGCTACCGGGCGAGCAGTACTTC
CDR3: CASSYADRGLPGEQYF

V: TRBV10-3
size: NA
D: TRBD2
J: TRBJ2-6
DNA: TGTGCCATCGGTCAAACGGCTAGCGGGGGCCCCTCTGGGGCCAACGTCCTGACTTTC
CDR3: CAIGQTASGGPSGANVLTF

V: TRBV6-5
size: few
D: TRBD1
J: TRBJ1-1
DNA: TGTGCCAGCAGTTACTCCGGGACAGATGAAGCTTTCTTT
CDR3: CASSYSGTDEAFF

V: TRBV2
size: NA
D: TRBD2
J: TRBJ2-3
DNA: TGTGCCAGCAGCTCCCGATTGGCTAGCGGGCAGAGCACAGATACGCAGTATTTT
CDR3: CASSSRLASGQSTDTQYF

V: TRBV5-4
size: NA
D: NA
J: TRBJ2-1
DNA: TGTGCCAGCAGCTTAGTGGGGGGTGTAACGAATGAGCAGTTCTTC
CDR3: CASSLVGGVTNEQFF

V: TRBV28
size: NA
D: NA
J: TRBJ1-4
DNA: TGTGCCAGCAGTTTATTGCAGGGGACTAATGAAAAACTGTTTTTT
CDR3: CASSLLQGTNEKLFF

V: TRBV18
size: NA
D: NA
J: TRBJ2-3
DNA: TGTGCCAGCTCACCGGAGGATACGCAGTATTTT
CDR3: CASSPEDTQYF

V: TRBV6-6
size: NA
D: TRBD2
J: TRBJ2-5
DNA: TGTGCCAGCAGTTACTTCAGCGGGGGAGAGACCCAGTACTTC
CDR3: CASSYFSGGETQYF

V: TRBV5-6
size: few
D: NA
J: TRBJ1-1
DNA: TGTGCCAGCAGCTTGGTTCGGGGGGACACTGAAGCTTTCTTT
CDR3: CASSLVRGDTEAFF

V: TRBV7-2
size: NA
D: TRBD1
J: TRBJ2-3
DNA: TGTGCCAGCAGCTCCCGACAGGGGAGCACAGATACGCAGTATTTT
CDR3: CASSSRQGSTDTQYF

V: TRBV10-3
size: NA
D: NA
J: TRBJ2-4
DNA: TGTGCCATCAGTGAGGGAGGCTCGCGAAACATTCAGTACTTC
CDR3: CAISEGGSRNIQYF

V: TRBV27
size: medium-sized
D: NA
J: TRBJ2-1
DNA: TGTGCCAGCAGGGGGACTGTCAATGAGCAGTTCTTC
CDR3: CASRGTVNEQFF

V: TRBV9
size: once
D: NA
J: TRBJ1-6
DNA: TGTGCCAGCAGCGTAGAACCAGGGCGGAATAGTTCACCCCTCCACTTT
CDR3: CASSVEPGRNSSPLHF

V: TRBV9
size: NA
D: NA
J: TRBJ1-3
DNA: TGTGCCAGCAGCAGAAGGGGCCCCCGAATCTCTGGAAACACCATATATTTT
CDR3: CASSRRGPRISGNTIYF

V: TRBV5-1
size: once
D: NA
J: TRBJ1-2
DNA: TGCGCCAGCAGCTTGGCAGGACCTAGGGGTGGCTACACCTTC
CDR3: CASSLAGPRGGYTF

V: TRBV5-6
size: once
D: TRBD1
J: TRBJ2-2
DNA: TGTGCCAGCAACCTCGGACAGGGGTACACCGGGGAGCTGTTTTTT
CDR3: CASNLGQGYTGELFF

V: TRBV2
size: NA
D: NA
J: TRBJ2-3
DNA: TGTGCCAGCAGTGGGTCAGGGGATGCAGATACGCAGTATTTT
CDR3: CASSGSGDADTQYF

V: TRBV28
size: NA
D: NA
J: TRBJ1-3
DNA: TGTGCCACCTTACTTAAACCAAACACCATATATTTT
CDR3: CATLLKPNTIYF

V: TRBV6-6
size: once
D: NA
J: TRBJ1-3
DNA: TGTGCCAGCGGTATAGGACAAAACACCATATATTTT
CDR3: CASGIGQNTIYF